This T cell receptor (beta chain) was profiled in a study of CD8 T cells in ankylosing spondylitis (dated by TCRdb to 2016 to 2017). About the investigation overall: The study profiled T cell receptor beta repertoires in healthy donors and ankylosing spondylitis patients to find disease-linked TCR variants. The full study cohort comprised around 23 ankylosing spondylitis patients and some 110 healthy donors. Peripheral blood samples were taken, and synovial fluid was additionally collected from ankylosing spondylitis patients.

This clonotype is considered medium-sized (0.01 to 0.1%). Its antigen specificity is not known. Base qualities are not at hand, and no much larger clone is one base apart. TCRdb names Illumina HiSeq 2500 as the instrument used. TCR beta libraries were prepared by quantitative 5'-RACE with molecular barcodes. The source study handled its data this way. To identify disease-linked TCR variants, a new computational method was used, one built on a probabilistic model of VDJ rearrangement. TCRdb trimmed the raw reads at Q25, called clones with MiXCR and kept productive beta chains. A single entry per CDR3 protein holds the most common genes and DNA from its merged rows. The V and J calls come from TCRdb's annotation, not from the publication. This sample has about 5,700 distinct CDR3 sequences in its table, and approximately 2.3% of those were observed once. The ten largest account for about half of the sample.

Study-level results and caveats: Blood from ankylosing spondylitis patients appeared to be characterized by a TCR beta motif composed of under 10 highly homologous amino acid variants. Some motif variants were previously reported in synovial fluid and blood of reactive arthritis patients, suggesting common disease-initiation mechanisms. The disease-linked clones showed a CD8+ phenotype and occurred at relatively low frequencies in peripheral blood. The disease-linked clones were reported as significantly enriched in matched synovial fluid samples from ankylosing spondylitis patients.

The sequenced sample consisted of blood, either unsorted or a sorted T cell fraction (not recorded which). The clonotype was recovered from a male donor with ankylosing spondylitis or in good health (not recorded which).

The CDR3 loop reads CASSSGAGGYEQYF. The bases are TGTGCCAGCAGCTCGGGAGCGGGAGGTTACGAGCAGTACTTC. Recombination connected TRBV9 to TRBJ2-7, with 9 bases matching TRBD2. Trimming accounts for 4 bases at V and 4 bases at J, while the number of junction bases matched to no gene is 6. The CDR3, from cysteine to phenylalanine, totals 14 residues. Only the CDR3 DNA is retained, 42 bases long and in frame from the first base. CDR1 and CDR2, looked up from the germline V gene, are SGDLS and YYNGEE.